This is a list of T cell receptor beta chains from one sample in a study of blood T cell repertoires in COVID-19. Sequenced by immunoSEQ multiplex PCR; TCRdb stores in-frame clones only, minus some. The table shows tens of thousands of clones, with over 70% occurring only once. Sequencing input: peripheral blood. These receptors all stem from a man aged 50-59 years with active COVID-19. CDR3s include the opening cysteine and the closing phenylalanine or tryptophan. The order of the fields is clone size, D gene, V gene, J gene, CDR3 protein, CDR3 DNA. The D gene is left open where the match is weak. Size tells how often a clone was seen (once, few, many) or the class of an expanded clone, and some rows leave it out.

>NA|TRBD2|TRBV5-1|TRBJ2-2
CASSPYQTSGRAVTGELFF
TGCGCCAGCAGCCCCTATCAGACTAGCGGGAGGGCCGTCACCGGGGAGCTGTTTTTT
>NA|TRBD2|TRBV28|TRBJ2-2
CASKGEGTSGSRSTGELFF
TGTGCCAGCAAAGGGGAGGGGACTAGCGGGAGTCGCAGCACCGGGGAGCTGTTTTTT
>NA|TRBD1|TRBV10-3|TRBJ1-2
CAISEDRSVYGYTF
TGTGCCATCAGCGAGGACAGGTCGGTCTATGGCTACACCTTC
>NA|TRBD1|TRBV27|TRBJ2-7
CASSSPRDSNYEQYF
TGTGCCAGCAGTTCACCCCGGGACAGCAACTACGAGCAGTACTTC
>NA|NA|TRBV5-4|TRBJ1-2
CASSLGTGGYTF
TGTGCCAGCAGCCTTGGCACGGGGGGCTACACCTTC
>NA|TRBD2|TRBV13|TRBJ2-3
CASSPGTSGELTDTQYF
TGTGCCAGCAGCCCGGGGACTAGCGGGGAACTCACAGATACGCAGTATTTT
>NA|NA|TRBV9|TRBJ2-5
CASSVSGFEETQYF
TGTGCCAGCAGCGTATCAGGGTTCGAAGAGACCCAGTACTTC
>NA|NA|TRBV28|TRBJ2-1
CASSSSRHEQFF
TGTGCCAGCAGTTCCTCCAGGCATGAGCAGTTCTTC
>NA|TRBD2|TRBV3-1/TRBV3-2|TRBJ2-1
CASSDTSGSYNEQFF
TGTGCCAGCAGCGATACTAGCGGCTCCTACAATGAGCAGTTCTTC
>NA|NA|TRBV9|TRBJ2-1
CASSAGWGDEQFF
TGTGCCAGCAGCGCCGGATGGGGCGATGAGCAGTTCTTC
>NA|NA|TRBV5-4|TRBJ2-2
CASSAPPAQGEAGELFF
TGTGCCAGCAGCGCACCCCCGGCACAGGGTGAAGCCGGGGAGCTGTTTTTT
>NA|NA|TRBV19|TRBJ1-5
CASSTRRQGLNQPQHF
TGTGCCAGTAGTACCCGCCGCCAGGGCCTCAATCAGCCCCAGCATTTT
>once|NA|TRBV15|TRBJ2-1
CATSKRGSEQFF
TGTGCCACCAGCAAACGGGGGAGTGAGCAGTTCTTC
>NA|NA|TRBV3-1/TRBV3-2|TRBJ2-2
CASKCGQILNTGELFF
TGTGCCAGCAAATGTGGACAGATTTTAAACACCGGGGAGCTGTTTTTT
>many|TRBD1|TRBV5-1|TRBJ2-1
CASRDRGSSYNEQFF
TGCGCCAGCCGGGACAGGGGGTCGTCCTACAATGAGCAGTTCTTC
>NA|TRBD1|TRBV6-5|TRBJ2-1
CASLWDRGGDEQFF
TGTGCCAGCCTTTGGGACAGGGGGGGCGATGAGCAGTTCTTC
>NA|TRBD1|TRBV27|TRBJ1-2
CASSAGTGRVYGYTF
TGTGCCAGCAGTGCGGGGACAGGGCGGGTCTATGGCTACACCTTC
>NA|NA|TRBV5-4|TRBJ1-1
CASSLEVSRSGSTEAFF
TGTGCCAGCAGCTTGGAGGTTTCTAGGTCGGGGTCGACTGAAGCTTTCTTT
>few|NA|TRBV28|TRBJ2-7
CASTRELVYEQYF
TGTGCCAGCACCCGGGAGCTCGTCTACGAGCAGTACTTC
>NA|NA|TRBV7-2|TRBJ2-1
CASSRGISYNEQFF
TGTGCCAGCAGCCGCGGGATTTCCTACAATGAGCAGTTCTTC
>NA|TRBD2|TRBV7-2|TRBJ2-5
CASSLAGGGIGETQYF
TGTGCCAGCAGCTTAGCGGGCGGGGGTATTGGGGAGACCCAGTACTTC
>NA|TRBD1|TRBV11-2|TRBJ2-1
CASSLGGTGRSNEQFF
TGTGCCAGCAGCTTAGGTGGGACAGGGAGGTCCAATGAGCAGTTCTTC
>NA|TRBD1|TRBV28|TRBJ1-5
CASHDRGLRNQPQHF
TGTGCCAGCCACGACAGGGGGCTTCGCAATCAGCCCCAGCATTTT
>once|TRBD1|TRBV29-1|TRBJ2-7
CSIRQGVSYEQYF
TGCAGCATTAGACAGGGAGTGTCCTACGAGCAGTACTTC
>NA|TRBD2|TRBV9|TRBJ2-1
CASSAGGTSGRTYNEQFF
TGTGCCAGCAGCGCCGGAGGGACTAGCGGGAGGACCTACAATGAGCAGTTCTTC
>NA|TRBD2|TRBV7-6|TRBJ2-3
CASSPLTSRADTQYF
TGTGCCAGCAGCCCCTTGACTAGCAGGGCAGATACGCAGTATTTT
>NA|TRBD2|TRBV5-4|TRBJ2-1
CASSLTGGVDEQFF
TGTGCCAGCAGCTTAACGGGAGGGGTAGATGAGCAGTTCTTC
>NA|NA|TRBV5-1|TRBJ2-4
CASSAGGLAENIQYF
TGCGCCAGCAGCGCCGGGGGGCTAGCGGAAAACATTCAGTACTTC
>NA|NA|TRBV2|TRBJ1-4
CASSRAPGVDEKLFF
TGTGCCAGCAGTAGGGCTCCAGGGGTGGATGAAAAACTGTTTTTT
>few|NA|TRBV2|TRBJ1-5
CASAGGNQPQHF
TGTGCCAGCGCAGGTGGCAATCAGCCCCAGCATTTT
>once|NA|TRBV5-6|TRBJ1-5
CASSVGSRQPQHF
TGTGCCAGCAGCGTAGGGAGTAGGCAGCCCCAGCATTTT
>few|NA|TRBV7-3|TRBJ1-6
CASSSSTGNSPLHF
TGTGCCAGCAGCTCGAGTACAGGGAATTCACCCCTCCACTTT
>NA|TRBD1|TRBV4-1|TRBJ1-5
CASSRNGYEQGRNQPQHF
TGCGCCAGCAGCCGAAATGGATATGAACAGGGGCGCAATCAGCCCCAGCATTTT
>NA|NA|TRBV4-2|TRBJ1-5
CASSGDSNQPQHF
TGTGCCAGCTCCGGGGATAGCAATCAGCCCCAGCATTTT
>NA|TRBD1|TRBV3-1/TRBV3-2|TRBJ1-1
CASSQGTGVVFTEAFF
TGTGCCAGCAGCCAAGGGACAGGGGTCGTGTTCACTGAAGCTTTCTTT
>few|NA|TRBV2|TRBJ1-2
CASSEVGFGSGVYGYTF
TGTGCCAGCAGTGAAGTGGGATTTGGTTCCGGGGTCTATGGCTACACCTTC
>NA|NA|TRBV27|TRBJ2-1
CASSHDRVNEQFF
TGTGCCAGCAGTCACGATCGGGTGAATGAGCAGTTCTTC
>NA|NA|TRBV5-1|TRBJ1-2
CASSLRGGSFGYTF
TGCGCCAGCAGCTTGAGGGGGGGCTCTTTTGGCTACACCTTC
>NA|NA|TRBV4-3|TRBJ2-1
CASSQPGYNEQFF
TGCGCCAGCAGCCAACCCGGGTACAATGAGCAGTTCTTC
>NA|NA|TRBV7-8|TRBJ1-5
CASSLSRDGQPQHF
TGTGCCAGCAGCTTATCCAGGGATGGTCAGCCCCAGCATTTT
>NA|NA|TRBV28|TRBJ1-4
CASSSAVPWATNEKLFF
TGTGCCAGCAGTTCCGCGGTCCCTTGGGCAACTAATGAAAAACTGTTTTTT
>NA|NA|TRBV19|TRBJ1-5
CASSRADSNQPQHF
TGTGCCAGTAGTAGGGCTGATAGCAATCAGCCCCAGCATTTT
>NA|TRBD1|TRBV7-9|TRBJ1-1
CASSFSQDRQNTEAFF
TGTGCCAGCAGTTTTTCTCAGGACAGGCAAAACACTGAAGCTTTCTTT
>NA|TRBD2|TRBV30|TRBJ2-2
CAWSVPRLAGNTGELFF
TGTGCCTGGAGCGTACCTCGACTAGCGGGGAACACCGGGGAGCTGTTTTTT
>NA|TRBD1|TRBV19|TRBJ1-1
CASSIKTGDGGATEAFF
TGTGCCAGTAGTATTAAGACAGGGGACGGTGGTGCCACTGAAGCTTTCTTT